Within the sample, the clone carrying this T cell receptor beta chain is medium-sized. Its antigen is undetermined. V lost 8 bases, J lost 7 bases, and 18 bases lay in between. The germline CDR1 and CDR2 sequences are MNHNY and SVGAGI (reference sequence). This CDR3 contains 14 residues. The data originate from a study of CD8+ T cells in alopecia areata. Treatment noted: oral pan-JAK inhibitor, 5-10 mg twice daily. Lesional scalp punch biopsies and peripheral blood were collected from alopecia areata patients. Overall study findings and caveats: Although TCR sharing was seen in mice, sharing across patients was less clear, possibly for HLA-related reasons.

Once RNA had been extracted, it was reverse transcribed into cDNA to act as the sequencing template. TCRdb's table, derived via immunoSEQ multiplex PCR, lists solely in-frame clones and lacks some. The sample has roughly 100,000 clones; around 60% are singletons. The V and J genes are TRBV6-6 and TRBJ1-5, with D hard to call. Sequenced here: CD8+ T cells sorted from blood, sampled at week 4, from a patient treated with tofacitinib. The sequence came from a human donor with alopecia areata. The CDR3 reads CASGSGPSEQPQHF. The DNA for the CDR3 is TGTGCCAGCGGGAGCGGGCCTTCAGAACAGCCCCAGCATTTT.